This TCR beta chain was observed in a study of T cell responses to AZD1222 COVID-19 vaccine. Details on this clone: Its antigen is still unknown.

Trimming pared 0 bases from V and 8 bases from J, leaving 5 bases between. This CDR3 comprises 12 residues. From germline, CDR1 is MNHNY and CDR2 SVGAGI (reference sequence). Repertoires were generated with immunoSEQ multiplex PCR, while TCRdb's copy carries only in-frame clones and drops some. The table records 130,000 to 150,000 clones, about nine tenths of them present only once. General study findings and limits: Females made up more of the donors, who were largely white British, and clonal diversity may have come out too low. Unmutated variant regions reportedly attract nearly half of all spike-specific TCRs.

The source material was peripheral blood, sampled on day 0 of AZD1222 vaccination. The chain links TRBV6-6 to TRBJ2-1; D gene unclear. The sequence was obtained from an adult in good health. In DNA form, the CDR3 reads TGTGCCAGCAGTTACTCGAAGCATGAGCAGTTCTTC. This encodes CASSYSKHEQFF.